A selection of T cell receptor beta chains follows, all from one sample in a study of radiotherapy plus CTLA-4 blockade in lung cancer. Using immunoSEQ multiplex PCR, the repertoire was profiled, and TCRdb retains in-frame clones only, with some absent. The repertoire has roughly 92,000 clones, approximately 86% of them found once; the top ten carry just over 2%. The sample consisted of peripheral blood, taken from a patient treated with radiotherapy plus ipilimumab. These receptors were collected from a human donor with non-small cell lung cancer who had a partial response to radiotherapy plus ipilimumab. CDR3s include the opening cysteine and the closing phenylalanine or tryptophan. The order of the fields is D gene, V gene, J gene, clone size, CDR3 protein, CDR3 DNA. A D gene is named only where the DNA matches it firmly. Size tells how often a clone was seen (once, few, many) or the class of an expanded clone, and some rows leave it out.

TRBD1	TRBV29-1	TRBJ2-6	once	CSARTGSDGANVLTF	TGCAGCGCACGGACAGGGTCGGATGGGGCCAACGTCCTGACTTTC
TRBD1	TRBV15	TRBJ1-1	.	CATSKSRGPDGTEAFF	TGTGCCACCAGCAAATCGAGGGGGCCGGATGGCACTGAAGCTTTCTTT
TRBD1	TRBV6-6	TRBJ1-1	.	CASIEGAGTEAFF	TGTGCCAGCATAGAGGGGGCAGGCACTGAAGCTTTCTTT
TRBD2	TRBV4-2	TRBJ2-2	.	CASSPGGIGTGELFF	TGTGCCAGCAGCCCGGGGGGGATCGGGACCGGGGAGCTGTTTTTT
.	TRBV7-8	TRBJ2-3	.	CASSPLSGDTQYF	TGTGCCAGCAGTCCCCTGTCCGGTGATACGCAGTATTTT
TRBD1	TRBV10-1	TRBJ1-1	.	CASRWDSQNTEAFF	TGCGCCAGCAGATGGGACAGCCAGAACACTGAAGCTTTCTTT
TRBD2	TRBV9	TRBJ2-1	.	CASSVPLSSGGGNEQFF	TGTGCCAGCAGCGTACCCTTATCTAGCGGGGGAGGCAATGAGCAGTTCTTC
.	TRBV5-5	TRBJ2-4	.	CASSLGHQTQVNIQYF	TGTGCCAGCAGCTTGGGACACCAAACCCAAGTTAACATTCAGTACTTC
.	TRBV19	TRBJ1-5	once	CASIGREGESGNQPQHF	TGTGCCAGTATAGGCAGGGAGGGAGAGTCCGGCAATCAGCCCCAGCATTTT
.	TRBV2	TRBJ2-1	.	CASSGAGGNEQFF	TGTGCCAGCAGTGGTGCGGGCGGCAATGAGCAGTTCTTC
TRBD1	TRBV2	TRBJ1-6	.	CASSGDRVNSPLHF	TGTGCCAGCAGCGGGGACAGAGTCAATTCACCCCTCCACTTT
TRBD1	TRBV11-2	TRBJ1-1	.	CASSLETGGAFF	TGTGCCAGCAGCCTAGAAACAGGGGGAGCTTTCTTT
.	TRBV9	TRBJ1-2	.	CASSFRSQPTYGYTF	TGTGCCAGCAGCTTCAGGTCCCAACCTACCTATGGCTACACCTTC
.	TRBV15	TRBJ1-2	.	CATSRVLADGYTF	TGTGCCACCAGCAGAGTATTGGCAGATGGCTACACCTTC
.	TRBV28	TRBJ1-2	.	CASSLSTNRPTNYGYTF	TGTGCCAGCAGTTTATCTACGAACAGGCCTACTAACTATGGCTACACCTTC
TRBD2	TRBV7-2	TRBJ2-1	.	CASSSKVPGLAGGWQFF	TGTGCCAGCAGCTCAAAGGTTCCGGGACTAGCGGGAGGTTGGCAGTTCTTC
.	TRBV6-5	TRBJ1-2	.	CASSLQWGGRGYTF	TGTGCCAGCAGTCTTCAGTGGGGGGGTCGAGGCTACACCTTC
.	TRBV28	TRBJ2-7	.	CASSYGDRYEQYF	TGTGCCAGCAGTTACGGCGACAGGTACGAGCAGTACTTC
TRBD1	TRBV30	TRBJ1-5	.	CAWSVLGTGTQPQHF	TGTGCCTGGAGTGTACTGGGGACAGGGACGCAGCCCCAGCATTTT
.	TRBV15	TRBJ1-1	.	CATSPQGNTEAFF	TGTGCCACCAGCCCCCAGGGGAACACTGAAGCTTTCTTT
.	TRBV5-6	TRBJ1-6	few	CASSLGFRGSNSPLHF	TGTGCCAGCAGCTTGGGGTTCCGGGGGTCAAATTCACCCCTCCACTTT
TRBD2	TRBV14	TRBJ2-5	.	CASSQDSGGGPQETQYF	TGTGCCAGCAGCCAAGATTCTGGGGGAGGGCCCCAAGAGACCCAGTACTTC
TRBD1	TRBV4-1	TRBJ1-5	.	CASSHLQGENQPQHF	TGCGCCAGCAGCCACCTACAGGGGGAGAATCAGCCCCAGCATTTT
TRBD1	TRBV5-1	TRBJ2-7	.	CASSLVQGAYEQYF	TGCGCCAGCAGCTTGGTCCAGGGGGCCTACGAGCAGTACTTC
TRBD2	TRBV29-1	TRBJ2-7	.	CSVVVAGGRYGQYF	TGCAGCGTTGTGGTAGCGGGAGGGCGCTACGGGCAGTACTTC
TRBD2	TRBV19	TRBJ2-1	.	CASSISGRIGNEQFF	TGTGCCAGTAGTATATCCGGGAGGATCGGGAATGAGCAGTTCTTC
.	TRBV6-5	TRBJ1-2	.	CASSLAGARGYTF	TGTGCCAGCAGTTTGGCGGGGGCTAGAGGCTACACCTTC
TRBD2	TRBV28	TRBJ2-1	.	CASRGTSGRNEQFF	TGTGCCAGCAGAGGGACTAGCGGGAGGAATGAGCAGTTCTTC
.	TRBV15	TRBJ2-4	.	CATRTPRAVAKNIQYF	TGTGCCACCAGGACCCCCAGGGCTGTAGCCAAAAACATTCAGTACTTC
TRBD1	TRBV5-1	TRBJ1-1	.	CASSRTGGYTEAFF	TGCGCCAGCAGCCGGACAGGGGGGTACACTGAAGCTTTCTTT
.	TRBV19	TRBJ1-5	few	CASSTSDSGLNQPQHF	TGTGCCAGTAGTACATCAGACAGTGGTCTCAATCAGCCCCAGCATTTT
TRBD2	TRBV4-3	TRBJ2-1	.	CASSLLAGEWNEQFF	TGCGCCAGCAGCCTACTAGCGGGAGAGTGGAATGAGCAGTTCTTC
.	TRBV27	TRBJ1-1	.	CAAGEGWTEAFF	TGTGCCGCTGGTGAGGGATGGACTGAAGCTTTCTTT
.	TRBV28	TRBJ1-4	.	CASSLWQGTNEKLFF	TGTGCCAGCAGTTTATGGCAGGGGACTAATGAAAAACTGTTTTTT
TRBD1	TRBV6-5	TRBJ1-2	.	CASSPGQLGYTF	TGTGCCAGCAGCCCGGGACAGCTCGGCTACACCTTC
TRBD2	TRBV28	TRBJ2-3	once	CASSFSGGSTDTQYF	TGTGCCAGCAGTTTCTCCGGGGGGAGCACAGATACGCAGTATTTT
.	TRBV6-1	TRBJ2-7	.	CASRKATGVYEQYF	TGTGCCAGTCGTAAAGCGACAGGCGTCTACGAGCAGTACTTC
.	TRBV19	TRBJ2-3	.	CASSSGDISTDTQYF	TGTGCCAGTAGTAGTGGTGACATCAGCACAGATACGCAGTATTTT
TRBD1	TRBV18	TRBJ1-2	.	CASSPQGQKNYGYTF	TGTGCCAGCTCACCACAGGGACAGAAGAACTATGGCTACACCTTC
TRBD1	TRBV5-6	TRBJ2-3	.	CASSRRTGGGTDTQYF	TGTGCCAGCAGCCGGAGGACAGGGGGCGGGACAGATACGCAGTATTTT
.	TRBV6-5	TRBJ1-5	.	CASSKRHGRNQPQHF	TGTGCCAGCAGTAAAAGACATGGCCGAAATCAGCCCCAGCATTTT
TRBD2	TRBV28	TRBJ2-1	.	CASSLTSGRGLNEQFF	TGTGCCAGCAGTTTAACTAGCGGGAGGGGTTTGAATGAGCAGTTCTTC
TRBD1	TRBV28	TRBJ1-2	.	CASSLMLYGTAYGYTF	TGTGCCAGCAGTTTGATGTTGTACGGGACAGCGTATGGCTACACCTTC
TRBD2	TRBV7-9	TRBJ2-3	.	CASSSTSGIDTQYF	TGTGCCAGCAGCTCGACTAGCGGGATAGATACGCAGTATTTT
.	TRBV27	TRBJ1-4	.	CASKEGGGEKLFF	TGTGCCAGCAAGGAGGGCGGGGGGGAAAAACTGTTTTTT